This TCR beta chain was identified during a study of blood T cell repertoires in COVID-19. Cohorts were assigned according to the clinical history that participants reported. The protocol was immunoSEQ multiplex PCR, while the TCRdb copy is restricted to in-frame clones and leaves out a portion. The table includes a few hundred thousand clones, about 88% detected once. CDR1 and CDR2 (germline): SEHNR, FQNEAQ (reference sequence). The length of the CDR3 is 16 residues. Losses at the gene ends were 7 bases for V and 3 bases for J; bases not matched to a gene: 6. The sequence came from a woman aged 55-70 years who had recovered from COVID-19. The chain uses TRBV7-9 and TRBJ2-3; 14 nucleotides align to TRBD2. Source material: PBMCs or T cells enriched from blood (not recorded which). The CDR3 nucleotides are TGTGCCAGCACCCCCGGACTAGCGGGGGGTACAGATACGCAGTATTTT. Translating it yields CASTPGLAGGTDTQYF.